This TCR beta chain came from a study of T cells in tuberculosis. Whole-study context: T cells were selected with CD1B tetramers loaded with glucose monomycolate. In South Africa, adults with active tuberculosis were compared with IGRA-negative and latently infected IGRA-positive adolescents.

Only in-frame clones appear in the TCRdb table, and some are missing; sequencing was by immunoSEQ multiplex PCR. The table lists approximately 35,000 clones, approximately 90% of them singletons. As for time point: new active TB diagnosis, blood taken before or within 7 days of starting treatment. Included patients were adults of at least 18, HIV-seronegative, South African. Each clinical donor contributed on average about 96,000 T cells from unsorted cryopreserved PBMC. The CDR3 totals 18 residues. V was clipped by 2 bases and J by 0 bases; unmatched bases: 10. The V gene's germline CDR1 is MNHEY and CDR2 SMNVEV (reference sequence).

The sample consisted of PBMCs, taken at tuberculosis diagnosis. The receptor's source is an adult with tuberculosis. Some clones in this sample may be carry-over from other donors' samples. The V call is TRBV27, the J call TRBJ2-7; 10 bases fit TRBD2. CDR3 coding DNA: TGTGCCAGCAGTTTAAGGTCCTCTAGACTAGCGGGCTCCTACGAGCAGTACTTC. The encoded protein is CASSLRSSRLAGSYEQYF.